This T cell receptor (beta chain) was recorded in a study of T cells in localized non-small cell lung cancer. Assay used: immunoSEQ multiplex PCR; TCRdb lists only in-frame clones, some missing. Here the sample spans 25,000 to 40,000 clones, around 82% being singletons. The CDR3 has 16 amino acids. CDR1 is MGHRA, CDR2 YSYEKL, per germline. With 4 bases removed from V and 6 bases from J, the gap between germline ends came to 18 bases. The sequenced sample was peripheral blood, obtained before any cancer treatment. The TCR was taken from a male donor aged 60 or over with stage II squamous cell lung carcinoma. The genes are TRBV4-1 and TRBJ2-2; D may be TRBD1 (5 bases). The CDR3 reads CASSPGFLDTSGELFF. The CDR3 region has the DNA TGCGCCAGCAGCCCAGGGTTTTTAGATACTTCCGGGGAGCTGTTTTTT.